The clone carrying this T cell receptor beta chain showed up many times. The antigen is unknown. With 10-nucleotide random UMIs included, cDNA was synthesized by 5'RACE. Whenever a sequencing run was performed, it yielded over 170 million TCR-beta sequences from 15-18 subjects. Each CDR3 protein gets one entry after TCRdb re-called the 5' RACE reads with MiXCR. This sample has over 45,000 distinct CDR3 sequences; more than 5% occur once, and the top ten carry 1.3% to 1.5%. The data were obtained in a study of neurological immune-mediated disorders. Regarding the study as a whole: The most TCR clonal expansion was seen in HTLV-1-associated myelopathy, and the least was seen in multiple sclerosis, which fell below healthy controls.

V gave up 2 bases and J gave up 4 bases, with 10 bases separating them. CDR1 SGHRS and CDR2 YFSETQ come from the germline V gene. This CDR3 comprises 14 residues. The receptor was derived from a woman between 18 and 30 years old with multiple sclerosis. The gene calls are TRBV5-1 and TRBJ1-5; the D gene is possibly TRBD1 (5 bases). What was sequenced was CD4+ T cells from blood. CDR3 nucleotides: TGCGCCAGCAGCTTTGGGACGGGGAATCAGCCCCAGCATTTT. Translated: CASSFGTGNQPQHF.